The 14 T cell receptor beta chains given below trace back to one sample, sequenced in a study of T cell clones after liver transplantation. Data came from immunoSEQ multiplex PCR; TCRdb stores just in-frame clones and leaves some out. The sample shows around 51,000 clones, less than 90% of them seen only once. Sample: CD8+ T cells from blood, taken 12 months after liver transplant. These receptors were obtained from a human patient who received a liver transplant. Some of these T cells may belong to the graft donor.

This chain uses TRBV7-9 with TRBJ2-7; no definite D call. Trimming took 1 base from V and 3 from J, leaving 4 bases between them. Germline V lookup: CDR1 SEHNR, CDR2 FQNEAQ (reference sequence). This CDR3 has 12 residues. As DNA, the CDR3 is TGTGCCAGCAGCTTAGATTTCTACGAGCAGTACTTC. This translates into CASSLDFYEQYF.

This sequence joins TRBV19 and TRBJ1-2; D is unclear. V shed 1 base and J shed 14 bases, with 11 bases lying between them. This CDR3 comprises 11 residues. CDR1 is LNHDA and CDR2 is SQIVND in the germline V gene (reference sequence). DNA of the CDR3: TGTGCCAGTAGTATAGGACTGACCGAAACCTTC. It codes for CASSIGLTETF.

The sample holds one count of this clone. J is TRBJ2-7 and V is TRBV28, with 9 bases fitting TRBD1. V trimming: 5 bases; J trimming: 7 bases; junction bases outside the gene matches: 9. CDR1 is MDHEN and CDR2 is SYDVKM in the germline V gene. The CDR3 is 14 residues long. CDR3 region: CASSPDRGVGEQYF. The CDR3 DNA sequence: TGTGCCAGCAGTCCAGACAGGGGGGTAGGAGAGCAGTACTTC.

This chain connects TRBV28 to TRBJ1-5, with a possible D match to TRBD1 (5 bases). Germline CDR1 is MDHEN and CDR2 is SYDVKM. The CDR3 is 16 amino acids. V lost 9 bases and J lost 0, with 18 bases in between. The CDR3 loop reads CASDVRGGYSNQPQHF. CDR3 sequence (DNA): TGTGCCAGTGACGTCCGGGGGGGATATAGCAATCAGCCCCAGCATTTT.

V usage is TRBV15 and J usage is TRBJ1-2, with D hard to call. The CDR3 length is 14 residues. Germline V gene data show CDR1 as LNHNV and CDR2 as YYDKDF (reference sequence). Trimming removed 4 bases from V and 4 bases from J, with 13 bases in between. CDR3 nucleotide sequence: TGTGCCACCAGCACGCCCGGGGAGGGCTATGGCTACACCTTC. Its translation is CATSTPGEGYGYTF.

This rearrangement joins TRBV27 to TRBJ1-5; no firm D call. CDR1 MNHEY and CDR2 SMNVEV come from the germline V gene (reference sequence). The CDR3 extends over 15 amino acids. The germline V and J ends were trimmed by 2 bases and 6 bases, with 14 bases remaining between them. This CDR3 reads CASSLSGSTGQPQHF. The DNA for the CDR3 is TGTGCCAGCAGTTTAAGCGGCTCCACGGGTCAGCCCCAGCATTTT.

The V call is TRBV13, the J call TRBJ1-1, with D possibly TRBD1 on 6 matching bases. V shed 6 bases and J shed 0 bases, with 11 bases lying between them. Germline-derived CDR1 and CDR2 are PRHDT and FYEKMQ (reference sequence). This CDR3 spans 14 amino acids. CDR3 DNA sequence: TGTGCCAGCAGGGACAGCCGGATGAACACTGAAGCTTTCTTT. It is translated as CASRDSRMNTEAFF. Combining the CDR3 with reference TRBV13 and TRBJ1-1 gives the whole variable domain AAGVIQSPRHLIKEKRETATLKCYPIPRHDTVYWYQQGPGQDPQFLISFYEKMQSDKGSIPDRFSAQQFSDYHSELNMSSLELGDSALYFCASRDSRMNTEAFFGQGTRLTVV.

The CDR3, as DNA: TGTGCCAGCAGTAGTCTATTGGGGGGCGATCAGCCCCAGCATTTT. Protein: CASSSLLGGDQPQHF. This chain uses TRBV27 with TRBJ1-5; tentative D call: TRBD1 (6 bases). This CDR3 region has 15 residues. V shed 5 bases and J shed 5 bases, with 16 bases lying between them. Germline CDR1 MNHEY, CDR2 SMNVEV (reference sequence).

This chain links TRBV19 with TRBJ2-1; perhaps TRBD2 as D (5 bases). CDR1 and CDR2 from the germline V gene are LNHDA and SQIVND (reference sequence). The CDR3 consists of 16 residues. Trimming left V 3 bases short and J 4 bases short, with 16 bases between. For the CDR3, the DNA is TGTGCCAGTAGTATGGTCAGCGGAGGAGGATACAATGAGCAGTTCTTC. Protein sequence: CASSMVSGGGYNEQFF.

The CDR3 reads CASSLGGPGGDEQYF. Here the CDR3 DNA reads TGTGCCAGCAGCTTAGGAGGCCCGGGGGGCGACGAGCAGTACTTC. The chain carries TRBV7-6 and TRBJ2-7; D perhaps matches TRBD2 (7 bases). In germline, CDR1 is SGHVS, CDR2 FNYEAQ. V was pared by 1 base and J by 5 bases, with 15 bases between. This CDR3 contains 15 residues.

V usage is TRBV28 and J usage is TRBJ2-5; 9 positions match TRBD1. The CDR3 has 15 amino acids. Per the germline V gene, CDR1 is MDHEN and CDR2 is SYDVKM. V shed 7 bases and J 4 bases; nucleotides not matched to a gene: 10. The CDR3 sequence: CASMGGGQGRETQYF. DNA for the CDR3: TGTGCCAGCATGGGGGGGGGACAGGGTCGAGAGACCCAGTACTTC.

The chain employs TRBV6-6 and TRBJ2-5; 7 nucleotides line up with TRBD2. Trimming took 6 bases from V and 9 from J; bases not matched to a gene: 10. This CDR3 has 13 amino acids. In germline, CDR1 is MNHNY, CDR2 SVGAGI (reference sequence). The CDR3 region is CASRAGAHGPQYF. CDR3 bases: TGTGCCAGCAGGGCGGGAGCTCATGGACCCCAGTACTTC.

Regarding this clone: The sample holds other DNA sequences that translate to the same CDR3. The genes are TRBV27 and TRBJ2-7; TRBD1 is a possible D gene (6 bases). In germline, CDR1 is MNHEY, CDR2 SMNVEV (reference sequence). The CDR3 loop spans 12 amino acids. V dropped 2 bases and J dropped 4 bases, with 6 bases sitting between them. CDR3 sequence (DNA): TGTGCCAGCAGTTTAAGGGGGTACGAGCAGTACTTC. Translation gives CASSLRGYEQYF.

The chain uses TRBV7-9 and TRBJ1-2, with 7 bases fitting TRBD1. Trimming took 5 bases from V and 8 from J; bases not matched to a gene: 14. Germline loops: CDR1 SEHNR, CDR2 FQNEAQ (reference sequence). The CDR3 extends over 15 amino acids. CDR3 amino acids: CASSPGQAPLGGYTF. DNA of the CDR3: TGTGCCAGCAGCCCAGGACAGGCCCCTTTAGGGGGCTACACCTTC.